This T cell receptor beta chain appears in the sequencing data of a study of T cells expressing NK-cell markers. Background on the study: The authors derived TCR beta repertoires from sorted CD3+CD56+NKG2C+, CD3+CD56+NKG2C- and CD3+CD56-NKG2C+ T cells. Sequencing covered eight donors, seven HCMV-seropositive and one seronegative.

TCR beta cDNA was made by 5'RACE template switching with UMIs. TCRdb reanalyzed the 5' RACE reads, giving one entry per CDR3 protein sequence and no DNA. Reported are a few hundred thousand distinct CDR3 sequences; the ten largest clones contain 5.2%. Comment on this clonotype: Its antigen remains unidentified.

Study-level results: Dominant NKG2C+ clonotypes accounted for roughly 1.0-8% of CD8+ T cells in roughly 6 donors.

This CDR3 has 15 amino acids. Per germline, CDR1 MGHRA and CDR2 YSYEKL. Sequenced material: blood T cells: a sorted CD56 or NKG2C T cell subset, CD4+ or CD8+ T cells, or bulk PBMC T cells (not recorded which). The chain links TRBV4-1 to TRBJ2-5. This clonotype originated in a man aged 18 to 70 in good health. Here the CDR3 reads CASSQDFRTVQTQYF.